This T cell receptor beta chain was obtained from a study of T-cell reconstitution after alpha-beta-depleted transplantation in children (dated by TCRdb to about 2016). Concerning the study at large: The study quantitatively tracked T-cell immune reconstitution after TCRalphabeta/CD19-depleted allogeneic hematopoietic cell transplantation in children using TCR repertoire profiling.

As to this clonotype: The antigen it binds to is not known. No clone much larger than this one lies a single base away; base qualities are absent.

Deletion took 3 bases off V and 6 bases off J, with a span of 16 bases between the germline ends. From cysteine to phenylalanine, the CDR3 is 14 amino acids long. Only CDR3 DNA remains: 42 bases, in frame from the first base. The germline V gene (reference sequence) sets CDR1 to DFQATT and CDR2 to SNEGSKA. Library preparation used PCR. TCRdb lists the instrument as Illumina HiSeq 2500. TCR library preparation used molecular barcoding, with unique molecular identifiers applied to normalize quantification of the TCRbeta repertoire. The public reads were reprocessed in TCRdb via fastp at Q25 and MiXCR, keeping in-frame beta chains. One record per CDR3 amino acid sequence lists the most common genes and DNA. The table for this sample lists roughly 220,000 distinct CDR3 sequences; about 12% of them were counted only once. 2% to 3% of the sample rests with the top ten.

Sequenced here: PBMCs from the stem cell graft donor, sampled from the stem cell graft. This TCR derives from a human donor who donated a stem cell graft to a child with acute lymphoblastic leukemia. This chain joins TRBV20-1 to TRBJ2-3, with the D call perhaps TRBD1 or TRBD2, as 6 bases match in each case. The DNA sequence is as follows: TGCAGTGCTAGGATCACATCGGGGGCTGATACGCAGTATTTT. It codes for CSARITSGADTQYF.